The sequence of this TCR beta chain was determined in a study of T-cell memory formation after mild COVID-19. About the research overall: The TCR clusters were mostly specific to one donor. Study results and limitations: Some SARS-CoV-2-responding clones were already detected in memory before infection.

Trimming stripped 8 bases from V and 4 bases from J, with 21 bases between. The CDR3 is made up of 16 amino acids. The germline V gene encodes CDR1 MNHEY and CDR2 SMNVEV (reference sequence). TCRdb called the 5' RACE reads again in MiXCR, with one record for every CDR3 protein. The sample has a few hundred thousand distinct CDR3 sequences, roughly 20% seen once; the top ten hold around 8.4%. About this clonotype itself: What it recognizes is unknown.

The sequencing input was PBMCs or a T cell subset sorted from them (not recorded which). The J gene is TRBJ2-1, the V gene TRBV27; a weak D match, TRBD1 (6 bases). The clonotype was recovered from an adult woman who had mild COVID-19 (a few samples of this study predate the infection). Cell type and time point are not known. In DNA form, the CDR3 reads TGTGCCAGCTCACAGGGAAGCCTCCCCACATACAATGAGCAGTTCTTC. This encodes CASSQGSLPTYNEQFF.